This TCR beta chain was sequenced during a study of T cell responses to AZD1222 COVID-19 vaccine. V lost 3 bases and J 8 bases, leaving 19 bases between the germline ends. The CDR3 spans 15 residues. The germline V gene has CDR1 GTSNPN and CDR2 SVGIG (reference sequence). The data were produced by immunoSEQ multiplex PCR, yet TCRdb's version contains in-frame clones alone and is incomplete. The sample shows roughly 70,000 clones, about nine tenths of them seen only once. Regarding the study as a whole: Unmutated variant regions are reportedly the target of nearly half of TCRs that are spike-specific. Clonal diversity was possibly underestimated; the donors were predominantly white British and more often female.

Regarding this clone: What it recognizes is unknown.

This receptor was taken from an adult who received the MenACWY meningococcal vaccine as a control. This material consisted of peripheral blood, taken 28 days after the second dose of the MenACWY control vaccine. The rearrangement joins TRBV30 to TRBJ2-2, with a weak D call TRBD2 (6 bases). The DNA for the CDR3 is TGTGCCTGGAGCGCCGACGGGAGTTTTGTTGGGGAGCTGTTTTTT. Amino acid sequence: CAWSADGSFVGELFF.